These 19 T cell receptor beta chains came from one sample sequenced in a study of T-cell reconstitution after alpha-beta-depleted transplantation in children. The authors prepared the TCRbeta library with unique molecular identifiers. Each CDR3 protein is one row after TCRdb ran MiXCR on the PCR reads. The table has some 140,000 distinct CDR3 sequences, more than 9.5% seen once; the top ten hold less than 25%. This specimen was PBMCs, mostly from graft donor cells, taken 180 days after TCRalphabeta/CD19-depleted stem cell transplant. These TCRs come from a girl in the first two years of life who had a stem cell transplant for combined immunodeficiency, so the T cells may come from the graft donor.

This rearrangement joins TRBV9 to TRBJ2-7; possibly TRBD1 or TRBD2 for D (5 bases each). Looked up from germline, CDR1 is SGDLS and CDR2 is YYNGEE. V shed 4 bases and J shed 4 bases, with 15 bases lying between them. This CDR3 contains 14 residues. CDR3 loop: CASSLRPGPYEQYF. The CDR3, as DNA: TGTGCCAGCAGCTTGCGACCGGGACCATACGAGCAGTACTTC.

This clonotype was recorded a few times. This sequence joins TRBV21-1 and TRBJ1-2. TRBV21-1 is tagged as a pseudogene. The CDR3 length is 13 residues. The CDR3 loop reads CASSSRRDYGYTF. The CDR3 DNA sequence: TGTGCCAGCAGCAGTAGACGGGATTATGGCTACACCTTC.

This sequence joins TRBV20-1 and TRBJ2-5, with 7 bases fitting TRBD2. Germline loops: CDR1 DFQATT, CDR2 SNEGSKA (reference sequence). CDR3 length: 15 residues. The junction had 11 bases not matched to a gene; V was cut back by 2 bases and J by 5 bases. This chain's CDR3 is CSARHQRESGETQYF. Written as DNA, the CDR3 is TGCAGTGCTAGACACCAGCGGGAAAGTGGGGAGACCCAGTACTTC.

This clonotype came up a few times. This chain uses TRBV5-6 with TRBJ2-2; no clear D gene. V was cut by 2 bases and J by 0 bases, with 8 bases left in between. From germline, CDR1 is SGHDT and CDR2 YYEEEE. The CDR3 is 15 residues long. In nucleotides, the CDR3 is TGTGCCAGCAGCTTCGGGCTAACGAACACCGGGGAGCTGTTTTTT. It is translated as CASSFGLTNTGELFF.

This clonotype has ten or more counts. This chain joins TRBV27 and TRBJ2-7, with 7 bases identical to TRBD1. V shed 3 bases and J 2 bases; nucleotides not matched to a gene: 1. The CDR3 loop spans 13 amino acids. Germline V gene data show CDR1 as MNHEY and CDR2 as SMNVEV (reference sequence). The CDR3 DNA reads TGTGCCAGCAGTTTTGGGACAGCCTACGAGCAGTACTTC. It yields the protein CASSFGTAYEQYF.

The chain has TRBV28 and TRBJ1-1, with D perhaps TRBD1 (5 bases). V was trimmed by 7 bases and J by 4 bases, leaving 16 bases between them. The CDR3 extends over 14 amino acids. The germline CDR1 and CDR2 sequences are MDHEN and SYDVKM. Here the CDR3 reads CASIPTDLPTEAFF. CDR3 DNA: TGTGCCAGCATCCCGACAGATCTCCCCACTGAAGCTTTCTTT. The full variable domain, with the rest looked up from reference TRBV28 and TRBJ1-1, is DVKVTQSSRYLVKRTGEKVFLECVQDMDHENMFWYRQDPGLGLRLIYFSYDVKMKEKGDIPEGYSVSREKKERFSLILESASTNQTSMYLCASIPTDLPTEAFFGQGTRLTVV.

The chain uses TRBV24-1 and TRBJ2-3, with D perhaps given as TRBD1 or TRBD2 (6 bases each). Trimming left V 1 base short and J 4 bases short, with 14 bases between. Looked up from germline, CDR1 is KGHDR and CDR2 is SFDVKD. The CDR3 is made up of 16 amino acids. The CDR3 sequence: CATSDFGGGEADTQYF. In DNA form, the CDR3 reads TGTGCCACCAGTGATTTCGGAGGGGGTGAGGCAGATACGCAGTATTTT.

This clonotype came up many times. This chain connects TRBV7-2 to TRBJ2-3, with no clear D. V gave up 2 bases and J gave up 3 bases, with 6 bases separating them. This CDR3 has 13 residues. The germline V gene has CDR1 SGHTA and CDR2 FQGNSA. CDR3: CASSLSPTDTQYF. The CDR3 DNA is TGTGCCAGCAGCTTAAGTCCTACAGATACGCAGTATTTT.

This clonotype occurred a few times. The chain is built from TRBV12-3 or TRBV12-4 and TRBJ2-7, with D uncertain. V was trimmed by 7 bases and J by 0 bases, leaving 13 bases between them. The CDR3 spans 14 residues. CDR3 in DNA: TGTGCCAGCAAATGGAGTGGCTACTCCTACGAGCAGTACTTC. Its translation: CASKWSGYSYEQYF.

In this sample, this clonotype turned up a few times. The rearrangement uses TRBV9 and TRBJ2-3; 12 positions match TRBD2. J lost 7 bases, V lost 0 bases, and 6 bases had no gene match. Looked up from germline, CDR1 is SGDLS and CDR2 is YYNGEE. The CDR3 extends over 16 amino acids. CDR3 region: CASSVGEGLAGNTQYF. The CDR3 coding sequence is TGTGCCAGCAGCGTAGGAGAGGGACTAGCGGGCAATACGCAGTATTTT.

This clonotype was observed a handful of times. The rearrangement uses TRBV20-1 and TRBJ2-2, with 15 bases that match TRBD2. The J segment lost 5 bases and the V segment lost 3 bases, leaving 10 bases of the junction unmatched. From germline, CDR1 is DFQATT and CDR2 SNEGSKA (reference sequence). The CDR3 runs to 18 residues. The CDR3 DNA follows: TGCAGTGCTAGTCTTCCGGGACTAGCGGGGGGAATGACCGGGGAGCTGTTTTTT. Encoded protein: CSASLPGLAGGMTGELFF.

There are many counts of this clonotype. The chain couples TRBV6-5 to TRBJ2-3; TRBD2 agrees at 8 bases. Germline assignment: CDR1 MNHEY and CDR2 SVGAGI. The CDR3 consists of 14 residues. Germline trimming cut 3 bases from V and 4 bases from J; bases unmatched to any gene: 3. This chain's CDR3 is CASSYGTSADTQYF. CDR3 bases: TGTGCCAGCAGTTATGGGACTAGTGCAGATACGCAGTATTTT.

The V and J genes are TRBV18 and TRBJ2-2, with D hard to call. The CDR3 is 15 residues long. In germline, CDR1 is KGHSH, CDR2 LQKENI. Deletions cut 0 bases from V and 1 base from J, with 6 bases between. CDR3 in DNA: TGTGCCAGCTCACCACCGCAGAAGAACACCGGGGAGCTGTTTTTT. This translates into CASSPPQKNTGELFF.

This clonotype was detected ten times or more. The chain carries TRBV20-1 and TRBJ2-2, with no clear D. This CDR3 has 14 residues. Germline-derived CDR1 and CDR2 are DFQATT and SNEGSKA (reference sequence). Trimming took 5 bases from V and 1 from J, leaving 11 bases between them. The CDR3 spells CSAPRLGNTGELFF. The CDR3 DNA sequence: TGCAGTGCTCCTCGACTGGGGAACACCGGGGAGCTGTTTTTT.

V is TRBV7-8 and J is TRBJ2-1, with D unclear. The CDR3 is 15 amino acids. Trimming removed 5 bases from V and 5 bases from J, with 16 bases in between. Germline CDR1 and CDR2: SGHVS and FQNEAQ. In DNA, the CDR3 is TGTGCCAGCAGCCCGCCTTCTGGCCGAAACAATGAGCAGTTCTTC. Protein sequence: CASSPPSGRNNEQFF. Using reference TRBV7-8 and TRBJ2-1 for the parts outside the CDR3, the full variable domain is GAGVSQSPRYKVAKRGQDVALRCDPISGHVSLFWYQQALGQGPEFLTYFQNEAQLDKSGLPSDRFFAERPEGSVSTLKIQRTQQEDSAVYLCASSPPSGRNNEQFFGPGTRLTVL.

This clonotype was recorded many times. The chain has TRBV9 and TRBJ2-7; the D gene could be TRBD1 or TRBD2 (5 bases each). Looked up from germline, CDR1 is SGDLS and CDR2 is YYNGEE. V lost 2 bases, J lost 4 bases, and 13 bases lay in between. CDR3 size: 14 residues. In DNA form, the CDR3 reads TGTGCCAGCAGCGTCGACGAGGGGTGGTACGAGCAGTACTTC. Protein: CASSVDEGWYEQYF.

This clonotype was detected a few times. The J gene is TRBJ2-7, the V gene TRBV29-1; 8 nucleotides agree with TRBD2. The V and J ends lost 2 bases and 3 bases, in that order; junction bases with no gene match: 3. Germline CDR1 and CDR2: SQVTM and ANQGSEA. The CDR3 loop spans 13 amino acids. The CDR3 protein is CSVESGGDYEQYF. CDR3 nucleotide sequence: TGCAGCGTTGAATCGGGGGGGGACTACGAGCAGTACTTC.

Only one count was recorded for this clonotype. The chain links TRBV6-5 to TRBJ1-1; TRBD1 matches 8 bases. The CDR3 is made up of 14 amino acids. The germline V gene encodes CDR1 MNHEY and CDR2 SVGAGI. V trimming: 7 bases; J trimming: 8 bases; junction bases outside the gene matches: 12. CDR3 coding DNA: TGTGCCAGCACTTCGTACCAGGGGGCGGAGGAAGCTTTCTTT. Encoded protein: CASTSYQGAEEAFF.

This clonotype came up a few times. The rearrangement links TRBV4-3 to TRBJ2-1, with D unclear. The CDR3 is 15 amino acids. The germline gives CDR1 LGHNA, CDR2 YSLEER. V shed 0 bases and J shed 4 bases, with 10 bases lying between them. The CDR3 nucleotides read TGCGCCAGCAGCCAAGATCCAACGGATTACAATGAGCAGTTCTTC. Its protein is CASSQDPTDYNEQFF.